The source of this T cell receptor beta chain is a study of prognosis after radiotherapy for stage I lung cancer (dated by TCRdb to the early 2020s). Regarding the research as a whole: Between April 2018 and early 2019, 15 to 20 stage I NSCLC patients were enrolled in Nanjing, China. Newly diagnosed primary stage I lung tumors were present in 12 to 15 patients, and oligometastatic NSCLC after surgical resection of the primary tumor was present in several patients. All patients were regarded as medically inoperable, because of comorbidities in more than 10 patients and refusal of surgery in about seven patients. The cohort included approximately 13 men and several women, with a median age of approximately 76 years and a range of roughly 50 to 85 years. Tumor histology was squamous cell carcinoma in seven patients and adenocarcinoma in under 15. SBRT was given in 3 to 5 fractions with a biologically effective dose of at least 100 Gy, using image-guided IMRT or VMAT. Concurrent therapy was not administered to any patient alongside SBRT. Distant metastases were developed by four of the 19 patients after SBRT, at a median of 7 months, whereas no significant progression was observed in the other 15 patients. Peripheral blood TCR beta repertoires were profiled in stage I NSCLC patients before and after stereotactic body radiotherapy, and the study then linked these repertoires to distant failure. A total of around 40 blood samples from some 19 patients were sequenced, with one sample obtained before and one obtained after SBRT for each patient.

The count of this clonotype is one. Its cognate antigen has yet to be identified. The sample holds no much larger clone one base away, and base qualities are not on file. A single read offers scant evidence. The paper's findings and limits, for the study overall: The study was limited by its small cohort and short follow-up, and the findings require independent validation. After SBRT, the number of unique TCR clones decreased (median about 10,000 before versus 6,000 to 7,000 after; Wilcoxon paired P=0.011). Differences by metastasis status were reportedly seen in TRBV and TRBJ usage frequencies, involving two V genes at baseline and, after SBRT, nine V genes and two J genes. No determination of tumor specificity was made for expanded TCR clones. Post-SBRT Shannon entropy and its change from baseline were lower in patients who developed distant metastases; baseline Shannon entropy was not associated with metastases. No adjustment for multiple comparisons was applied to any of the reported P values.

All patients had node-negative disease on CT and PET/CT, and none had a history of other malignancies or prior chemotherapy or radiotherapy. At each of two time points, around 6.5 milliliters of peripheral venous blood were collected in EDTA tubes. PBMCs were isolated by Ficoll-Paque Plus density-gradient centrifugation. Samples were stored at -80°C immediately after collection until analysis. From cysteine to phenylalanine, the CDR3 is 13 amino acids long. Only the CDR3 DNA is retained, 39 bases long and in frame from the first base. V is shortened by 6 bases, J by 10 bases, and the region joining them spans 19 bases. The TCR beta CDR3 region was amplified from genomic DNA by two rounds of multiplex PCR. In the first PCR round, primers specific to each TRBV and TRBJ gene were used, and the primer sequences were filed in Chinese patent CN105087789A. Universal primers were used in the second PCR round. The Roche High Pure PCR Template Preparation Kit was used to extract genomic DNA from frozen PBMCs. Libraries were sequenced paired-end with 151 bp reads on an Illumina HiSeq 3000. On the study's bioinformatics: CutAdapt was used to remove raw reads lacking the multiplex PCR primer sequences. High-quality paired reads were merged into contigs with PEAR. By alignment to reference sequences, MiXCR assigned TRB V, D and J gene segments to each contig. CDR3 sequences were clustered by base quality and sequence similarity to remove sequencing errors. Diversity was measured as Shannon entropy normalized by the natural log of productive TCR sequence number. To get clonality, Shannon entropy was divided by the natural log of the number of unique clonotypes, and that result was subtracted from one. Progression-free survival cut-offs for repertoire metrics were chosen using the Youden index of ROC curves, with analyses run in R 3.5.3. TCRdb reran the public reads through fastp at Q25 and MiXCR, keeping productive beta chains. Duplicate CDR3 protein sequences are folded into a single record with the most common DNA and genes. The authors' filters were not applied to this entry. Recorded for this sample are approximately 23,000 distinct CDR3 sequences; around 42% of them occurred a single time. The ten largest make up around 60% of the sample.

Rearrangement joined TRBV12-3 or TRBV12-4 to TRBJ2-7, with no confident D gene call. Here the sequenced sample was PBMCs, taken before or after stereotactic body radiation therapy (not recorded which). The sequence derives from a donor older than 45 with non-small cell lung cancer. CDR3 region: CASSQDSGYYQYF. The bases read TGTGCCAGCAGCCAAGATTCAGGCTACTATCAGTACTTC.